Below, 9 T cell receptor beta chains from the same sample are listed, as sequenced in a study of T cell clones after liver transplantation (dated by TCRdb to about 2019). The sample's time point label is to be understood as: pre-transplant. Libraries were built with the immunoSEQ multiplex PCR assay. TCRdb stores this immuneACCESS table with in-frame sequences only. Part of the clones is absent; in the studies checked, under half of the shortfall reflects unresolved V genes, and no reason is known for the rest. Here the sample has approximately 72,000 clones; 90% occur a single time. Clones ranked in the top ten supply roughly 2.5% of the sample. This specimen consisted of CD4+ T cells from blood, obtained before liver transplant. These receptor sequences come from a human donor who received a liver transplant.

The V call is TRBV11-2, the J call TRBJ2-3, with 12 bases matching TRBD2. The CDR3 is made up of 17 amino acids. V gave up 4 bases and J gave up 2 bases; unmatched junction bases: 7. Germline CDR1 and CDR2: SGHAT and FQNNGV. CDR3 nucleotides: TGTGCCAGCAGCTCACGGACTAGCGGGGTGACCACAGATACGCAGTATTTT. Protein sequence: CASSSRTSGVTTDTQYF.

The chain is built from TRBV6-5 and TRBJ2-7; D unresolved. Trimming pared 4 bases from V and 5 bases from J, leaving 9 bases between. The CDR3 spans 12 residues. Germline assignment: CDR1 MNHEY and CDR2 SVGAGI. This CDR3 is CASSSGRDEQYF. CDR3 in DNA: TGTGCCAGCAGTTCCGGACGGGACGAGCAGTACTTC.

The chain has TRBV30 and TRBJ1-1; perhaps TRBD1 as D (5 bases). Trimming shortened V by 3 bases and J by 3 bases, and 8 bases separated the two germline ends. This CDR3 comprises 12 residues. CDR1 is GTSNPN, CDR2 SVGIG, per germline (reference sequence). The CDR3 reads CAWRQDDTEAFF. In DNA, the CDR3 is TGTGCCTGGAGACAGGATGACACTGAAGCTTTCTTT.

For the CDR3, the DNA is TGTGCCAGTAGTATAGGGACAGGGTGGAATGGCTACACCTTC. Protein: CASSIGTGWNGYTF. This chain links TRBV19 with TRBJ1-2, with TRBD1 matching over 8 bases. This CDR3 has 14 residues. Germline CDR1 LNHDA, CDR2 SQIVND (reference sequence). Germline trimming cut 1 base from V and 6 bases from J; bases unmatched to any gene: 4.

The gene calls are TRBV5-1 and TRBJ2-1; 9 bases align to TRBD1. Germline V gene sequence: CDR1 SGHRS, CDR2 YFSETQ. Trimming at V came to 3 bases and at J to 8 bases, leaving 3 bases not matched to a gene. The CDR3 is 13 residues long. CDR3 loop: CASSWDREYEQFF. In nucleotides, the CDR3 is TGCGCCAGCAGCTGGGACAGGGAGTATGAGCAGTTCTTC.

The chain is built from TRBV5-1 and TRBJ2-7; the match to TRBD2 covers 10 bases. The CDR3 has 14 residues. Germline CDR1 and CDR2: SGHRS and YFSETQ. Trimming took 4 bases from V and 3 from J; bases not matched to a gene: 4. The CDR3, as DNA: TGCGCCAGCAGCCCTAGCGGGGGAAACTACGAGCAGTACTTC. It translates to CASSPSGGNYEQYF.

CDR3 sequence: CASSRRQETQYF. CDR3 DNA sequence: TGTGCCAGCAGCCGACGACAGGAGACCCAGTACTTC. The V gene is TRBV7-2, the J gene TRBJ2-5; D is perhaps TRBD1 (5 bases). Germline CDR1 is SGHTA and CDR2 is FQGNSA. The V end was cut by 5 bases, the J end by 5 bases, with 9 bases between. This CDR3 has 12 residues.

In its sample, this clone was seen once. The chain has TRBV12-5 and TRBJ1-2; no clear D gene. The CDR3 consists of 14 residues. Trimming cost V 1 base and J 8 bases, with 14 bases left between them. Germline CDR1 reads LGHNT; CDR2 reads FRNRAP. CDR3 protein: CASGLGRQVGGYTF. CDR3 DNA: TGTGCTAGTGGTTTGGGCCGGCAGGTTGGAGGCTACACCTTC.

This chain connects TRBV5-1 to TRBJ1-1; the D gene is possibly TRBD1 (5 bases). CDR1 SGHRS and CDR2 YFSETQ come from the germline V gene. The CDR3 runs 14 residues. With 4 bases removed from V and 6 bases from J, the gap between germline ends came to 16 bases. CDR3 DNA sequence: TGCGCCAGCAGCCCCGGGACCCCATCAGCTGAAGCTTTCTTT. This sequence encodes CASSPGTPSAEAFF.